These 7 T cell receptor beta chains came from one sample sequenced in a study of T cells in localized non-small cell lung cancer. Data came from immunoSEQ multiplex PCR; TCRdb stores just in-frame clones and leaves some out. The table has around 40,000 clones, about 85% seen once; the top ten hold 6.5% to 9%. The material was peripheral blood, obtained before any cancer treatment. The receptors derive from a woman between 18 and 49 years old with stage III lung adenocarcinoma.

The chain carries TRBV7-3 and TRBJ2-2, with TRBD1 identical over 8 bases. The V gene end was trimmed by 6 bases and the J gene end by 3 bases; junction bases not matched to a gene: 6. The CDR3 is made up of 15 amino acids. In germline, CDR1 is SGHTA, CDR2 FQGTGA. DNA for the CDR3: TGTGCCAGCAGGACAGGACAGGGAGACACCGGGGAGCTGTTTTTT. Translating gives CASRTGQGDTGELFF.

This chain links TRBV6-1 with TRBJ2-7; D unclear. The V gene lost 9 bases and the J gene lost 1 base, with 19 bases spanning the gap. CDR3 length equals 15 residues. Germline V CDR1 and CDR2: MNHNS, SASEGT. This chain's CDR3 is CASSLHAADSYEQYF. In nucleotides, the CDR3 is TGTGCCAGTTCCCTCCATGCGGCAGATTCCTACGAGCAGTACTTC.

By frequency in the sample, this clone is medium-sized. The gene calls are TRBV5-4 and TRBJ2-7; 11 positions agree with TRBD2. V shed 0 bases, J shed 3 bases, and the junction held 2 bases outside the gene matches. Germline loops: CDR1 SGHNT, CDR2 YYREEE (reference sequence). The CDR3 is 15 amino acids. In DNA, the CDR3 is TGTGCCAGCAGCTTGGAACTAGCGGGGGACTACGAGCAGTACTTC. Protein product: CASSLELAGDYEQYF.

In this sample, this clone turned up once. The CDR3 protein is CASSPPGQGFRRTEAFF. The CDR3 DNA follows: TGTGCCAGCAGCCCCCCGGGACAGGGGTTCCGTAGGACTGAAGCTTTCTTT. The chain is built from TRBV7-9 and TRBJ1-1; 10 bases match TRBD1. V dropped 5 bases and J dropped 5; count of bases not matched to a gene: 14. Germline V CDR1 and CDR2: SEHNR, FQNEAQ (reference sequence). This CDR3 is built from 17 residues.

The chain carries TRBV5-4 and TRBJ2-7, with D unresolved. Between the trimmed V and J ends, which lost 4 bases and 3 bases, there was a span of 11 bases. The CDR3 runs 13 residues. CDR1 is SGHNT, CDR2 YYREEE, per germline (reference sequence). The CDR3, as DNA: TGTGCCAGCAGCCGTCTTGGGGACTACGAGCAGTACTTC. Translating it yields CASSRLGDYEQYF.

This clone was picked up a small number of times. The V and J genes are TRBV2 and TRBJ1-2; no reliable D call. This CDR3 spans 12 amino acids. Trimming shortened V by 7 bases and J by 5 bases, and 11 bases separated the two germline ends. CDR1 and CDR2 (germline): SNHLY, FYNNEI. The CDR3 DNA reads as TGTGCCAGCACCCGGACGGAATATGGCTACACCTTC. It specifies CASTRTEYGYTF. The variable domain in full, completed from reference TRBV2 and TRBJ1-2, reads EPEVTQTPSHQVTQMGQEVILRCVPISNHLYFYWYRQILGQKVEFLVSFYNNEISEKSEIFDDQFSVERPDGSNFTLKIRSTKLEDSAMYFCASTRTEYGYTFGSGTRLTVV.

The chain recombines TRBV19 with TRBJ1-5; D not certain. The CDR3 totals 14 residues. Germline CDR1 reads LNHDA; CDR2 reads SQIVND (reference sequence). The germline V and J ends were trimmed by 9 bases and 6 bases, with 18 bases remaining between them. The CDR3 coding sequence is TGTGCCAGCACCAACCTGGGTGGCTTTCAGCCCCAGCATTTT. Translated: CASTNLGGFQPQHF.